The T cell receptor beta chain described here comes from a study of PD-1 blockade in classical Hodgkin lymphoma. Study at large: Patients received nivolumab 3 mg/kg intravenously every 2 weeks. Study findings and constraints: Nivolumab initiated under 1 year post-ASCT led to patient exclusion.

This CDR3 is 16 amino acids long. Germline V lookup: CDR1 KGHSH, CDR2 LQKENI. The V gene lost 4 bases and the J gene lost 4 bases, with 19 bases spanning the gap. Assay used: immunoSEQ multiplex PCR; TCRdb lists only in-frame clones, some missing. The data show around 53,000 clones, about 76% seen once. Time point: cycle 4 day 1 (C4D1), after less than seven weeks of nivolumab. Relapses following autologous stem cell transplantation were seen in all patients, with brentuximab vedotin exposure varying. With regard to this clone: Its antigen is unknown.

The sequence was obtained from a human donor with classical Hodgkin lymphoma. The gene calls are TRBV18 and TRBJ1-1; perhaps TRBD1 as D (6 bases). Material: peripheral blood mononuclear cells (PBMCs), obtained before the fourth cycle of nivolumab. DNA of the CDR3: TGTGCCAGCTCACTCGACAGGCCGGGGTTAGGCACTGAAGCTTTCTTT. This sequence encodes CASSLDRPGLGTEAFF. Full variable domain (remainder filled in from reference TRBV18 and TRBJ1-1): NAGVMQNPRHLVRRRGQEARLRCSPMKGHSHVYWYRQLPEEGLKFMVYLQKENIIDESGMPKERFSAEFPKEGPSILRIQQVVRGDSAAYFCASSLDRPGLGTEAFFGQGTRLTVV.